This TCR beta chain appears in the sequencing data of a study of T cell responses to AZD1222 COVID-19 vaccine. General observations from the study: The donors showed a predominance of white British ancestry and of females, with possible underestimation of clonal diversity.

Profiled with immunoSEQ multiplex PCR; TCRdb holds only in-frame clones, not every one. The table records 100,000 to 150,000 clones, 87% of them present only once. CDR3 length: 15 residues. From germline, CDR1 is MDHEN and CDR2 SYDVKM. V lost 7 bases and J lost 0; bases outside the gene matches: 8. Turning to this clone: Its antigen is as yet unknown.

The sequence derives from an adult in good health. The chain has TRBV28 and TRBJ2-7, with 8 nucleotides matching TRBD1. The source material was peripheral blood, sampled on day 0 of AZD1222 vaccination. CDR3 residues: CASTPRDRPSYEQYF. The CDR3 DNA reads TGTGCCAGCACTCCGAGGGACAGGCCCTCCTACGAGCAGTACTTC.